This TCR beta chain was sequenced in a study of T cells in Graves' hyperthyroidism and ophthalmopathy. Participants, patients aged 18 to 65, had newly diagnosed hyperthyroidism with a duration under 2 months. Fresh peripheral blood, under 11 ml, yielded the PBMCs. The CDR3 contains 14 residues. The V end lost 5 bases, the J end lost 2 bases, and 12 bases lay between the germline ends. Germline V gene lookup returns CDR1 WNHNN and CDR2 SYGVQD (reference sequence). Comments on this clonotype: What it recognizes is unknown.

Findings and caveats of the study: Most expanded thyroid clonotypes above 0.001 also appeared in blood.

Template material for amplifying TCR beta CDR3 regions consisted of RNA transcripts. The TCR CDR3 first-round RT-PCR relied on the HTBI primer set. TCRdb re-analysed the multiplex PCR reads in MiXCR, keeping a single row per CDR3 protein. This table holds around 350,000 distinct CDR3 sequences, approximately 15% found once. This receptor was obtained from a woman between 18 and 29 years old with Graves' hyperthyroidism that later progressed to Graves' ophthalmopathy. Material for sequencing was blood. The chain joins TRBV10-1 to TRBJ2-5; the D is unclear. CDR3 protein: CASSPSGIQETQYF. The CDR3 nucleotides read TGCGCCAGCAGTCCTTCAGGCATACAAGAGACCCAGTACTTC.